What follows are 9 T cell receptor beta chains derived from one specimen sequenced in a study of graft-versus-host responses after intestinal transplantation. The assay was immunoSEQ multiplex PCR, and TCRdb's table has in-frame clones only and misses some. The sample holds approximately 89,000 clones, roughly 90% seen once. The source material was PBMCs, sampled about 450 days after intestinal transplant. The receptors come from a human patient who received an intestinal transplant, so some T cells may come from the graft donor.

This clone was recorded a few times. The V and J genes are TRBV21-1 and TRBJ2-5; no DNA check was done on the table's D call, TRBD2. TRBV21-1 is marked as a pseudogene. CDR3 size: 15 residues. The CDR3 sequence is CASSKAGRPCETQYF. CDR3 DNA sequence: TGTGCCAGCAGCAAAGCGGGGAGGCCCTGCGAGACCCAGTACTTC.

The CDR3 bases are TGTGCCATCAGTGAAAGCGGGGGCTTGAACTATGGCTACACCTTC. Translated, it gives CAISESGGLNYGYTF. V usage is TRBV10-3 and J usage is TRBJ1-2, with D possibly matching TRBD1 (6 bases). Trimming stripped 3 bases from V and 2 bases from J, with 13 bases between. CDR3 length: 15 amino acids. In germline, CDR1 is ENHRY, CDR2 SYGVKD.

This chain links TRBV6-5 with TRBJ1-5, with D perhaps TRBD1 (5 bases). The CDR3 is 13 amino acids. V gave up 5 bases and J gave up 5 bases, with 10 bases separating them. CDR1 is MNHEY, CDR2 SVGAGI, per germline. The CDR3 protein is CASSPSRDQPQHF. In DNA, the CDR3 is TGTGCCAGCAGTCCCTCCAGGGATCAGCCCCAGCATTTT.

This chain links TRBV2 with TRBJ2-3, with 9 bases lining up with TRBD2. Germline V gives CDR1 SNHLY, CDR2 FYNNEI. CDR3 length: 16 amino acids. Trimming took 0 bases from V and 1 from J; bases not matched to a gene: 2. The CDR3 sequence: CASSEARGGGTDTQYF. The CDR3 bases are TGTGCCAGCAGTGAAGCGCGGGGGGGTGGCACAGATACGCAGTATTTT.

This chain connects TRBV5-1 to TRBJ1-1; D is unclear. CDR1 is SGHRS, CDR2 YFSETQ, per germline. Deletions cut 10 bases from V and 0 bases from J, with 16 bases between. This CDR3 contains 14 residues. CDR3 sequence (DNA): TGCGCCTGGCATGGCGGTGGGATGAACACTGAAGCTTTCTTT. It yields the protein CAWHGGGMNTEAFF. Full variable domain (missing parts from reference TRBV5-1 and TRBJ1-1): KAGVTQTPRYLIKTRGQQVTLSCSPISGHRSVSWYQQTPGQGLQFLFEYFSETQRNKGNFPGRFSGRQFSNSRSEMNVSTLELGDSALYLCAWHGGGMNTEAFFGQGTRLTVV.

The gene calls are TRBV6-6 and TRBJ1-4, with D perhaps TRBD1 (6 bases). CDR1 is MNHNY, CDR2 SVGAGI, per germline (reference sequence). The CDR3 covers 14 residues. The germline V and J ends were trimmed by 7 bases and 6 bases, with 15 bases remaining between them. CDR3 DNA: TGTGCCAGCACTTCGAGGGCAGGGGATGAAAAACTGTTTTTT. Protein product: CASTSRAGDEKLFF.

This clone has a single count. V gene TRBV19 combines with J gene TRBJ2-7, with no clear D. The CDR3 runs to 15 residues. Germline lookup yields CDR1 LNHDA and CDR2 SQIVND (reference sequence). Trimming removed 3 bases from V and 0 bases from J, with 12 bases in between. The CDR3 bases are TGTGCCAGTAGTATGGCCCGGTCCTCCTCCTACGAGCAGTACTTC. Residues: CASSMARSSSYEQYF.

This clone was counted once. This rearrangement joins TRBV19 to TRBJ1-2; D is undetermined. This CDR3 has 13 residues. Germline CDR1 is LNHDA and CDR2 is SQIVND (reference sequence). Deletions cut 5 bases from V and 0 bases from J, with 7 bases between. CDR3 nucleotide sequence: TGTGCCAGTAGTCCGACTGCTAACTATGGCTACACCTTC. It yields the protein CASSPTANYGYTF.

J is TRBJ2-3 and V is TRBV7-9; 8 bases are shared with TRBD2. Per germline, CDR1 SEHNR and CDR2 FQNEAQ (reference sequence). The CDR3 sequence is 16 residues long. J lost 5 bases, V lost 5 bases, and 12 bases had no gene match. DNA of the CDR3: TGTGCCAGCAGCCCACGGGCGGGGGGTTTGAGAGATACGCAGTATTTT. It codes for CASSPRAGGLRDTQYF.